This section outlines one T cell receptor beta chain sequence together with its context. Its antigen remains unknown. This specimen comes from a study of T-cell reconstitution after alpha-beta-depleted transplantation in children. Preparation of the TCRbeta library used unique molecular identifiers. Each CDR3 protein is one row after TCRdb ran MiXCR on the PCR reads. Among about 540,000 distinct CDR3 sequences, over 20% were seen once, and the ten largest hold around a third. Germline values: CDR1 MNHNS, CDR2 SASEGT. With 5 bases clipped from V and 8 bases from J, the junction kept 8 bases outside the gene matches. CDR3 length equals 14 residues. Study-level points and caveats: For some patients, TCRbeta diversity was high at day 60 because of recipient T cells and thymic progenitors that survived. Fresh T-cell production supplied most of the T-cell counts and diversity seen one year after transplant.

The TCR was taken from a boy younger than two with Wiskott-Aldrich syndrome, due to receive a stem cell transplant. The material was PBMCs, obtained before TCRalphabeta/CD19-depleted stem cell transplant. The chain links TRBV6-1 to TRBJ2-3; 9 positions agree with TRBD2. This chain's CDR3 is CASSPIAGATTQYF. DNA for the CDR3: TGTGCCAGCAGTCCTATAGCGGGAGCCACTACGCAGTATTTT.